The table lists the clone carrying this TCR beta chain with a few counts. This specimen belongs to a study of T-cell reconstitution after alpha-beta-depleted transplantation in children. It was with unique molecular identifiers that the TCRbeta library was prepared. TCRdb analysed the PCR reads with MiXCR anew, one entry per CDR3 protein. The table records hundreds of thousands of distinct CDR3 sequences, about an eighth of them present only once. This CDR3 is built from 15 residues. V dropped 3 bases and J dropped 1 base, with 14 bases sitting between them. Germline V gives CDR1 DFQATT, CDR2 SNEGSKA (reference sequence).

This TCR came from a girl aged 2 to 9 with congenital amegakaryocytic thrombocytopenia, due to receive a stem cell transplant. This specimen consisted of PBMCs, obtained before TCRalphabeta/CD19-depleted stem cell transplant. The chain uses TRBV20-1 and TRBJ2-3; D is possibly TRBD1 or TRBD2 (5 bases each). The CDR3 DNA follows: TGCAGTGCTAGGCCCTCGGGGACCGGCACAGATACGCAGTATTTT. It yields the protein CSARPSGTGTDTQYF.